This T cell receptor (beta chain) was captured by sequencing in a study of OX40 agonist ivuxolimab in advanced cancers. The study in broad terms: Ivuxolimab was an agonistic, fully human IgG2 monoclonal antibody directed against OX40 (CD134), a costimulatory receptor. Intravenous ivuxolimab was administered to patients every 2 weeks at six dose levels: 0.01, 0.1, 0.3, 1.5, 3 and 10 mg/kg. Among the 50 to 55 dose-escalation patients, approximately 20 had hepatocellular carcinoma, 15 or so melanoma, 9 renal cell carcinoma and 9 head and neck cancer. The dose-escalation cohort was around 84% male with a mean age of about 65 years, ranging from 23 to 79. Prior anti-PD-1, anti-PD-L1 or anti-CTLA-4 therapy was permitted, and approximately 40% of dose-escalation patients had received checkpoint inhibitors. Partial responses occurred in three dose-escalation patients, of whom one had hepatocellular carcinoma and two had cutaneous melanoma. The purpose of peripheral TCRbeta sequencing was to test whether ivuxolimab changed TCR sequence diversity and led to clonal T-cell expansion. The paper covers the monotherapy dose-escalation part of the phase I ivuxolimab trial, which included N of about 50 patients. Overall results and qualifications from the work: At doses from 0.1 to 3.0 mg/kg, clonal expansion was seen in both CD4+ and CD8+ blood T cells between baseline and week 6. The antigen specificity of the clonally expanded peripheral T cells was not determined. Low levels of normalized T-cell clonal expansion were also shown by some nonresponding patients. In the 0.1-3.0 mg/kg groups, partial responders had among the lowest normalized peripheral clonal expansion, particularly in CD8+ T cells. After ivuxolimab, more expanded clones were found on average in CD8+ T cells than in CD4+ T cells.

Comments on this clone: The specificity of this receptor is unknown. One base away there is no much larger clone; base qualities are not given.

Trimming takes 1 base from V and 7 bases from J, and the germline ends sit 22 bases apart. The CDR3 sequence holds 16 residues, the cysteine and phenylalanine included. The entry retains the CDR3 DNA only, 48 bases that are in frame from base 1. The germline V gene supplies CDR1 SQVTM and CDR2 ANQGSEA. Genomic DNA was isolated from the sorted cells so that the TCRbeta CDR3 region could be sequenced. The immunoSEQ Assay was used to sequence the TCRbeta CDR3 regions. Here the immuneACCESS table is served through TCRdb, limited to in-frame sequences with V and J called. Missing clones are a known gap in these copies; in checked studies unresolved V genes cover under half, and the rest lacks a known reason. The sample contains tens of thousands of clones, just over 85% of them found a single time. The biggest ten clones account for 2% to 2.5% of the sample. Patients with autoimmune disease history or receiving systemic immunosuppression were excluded from the trial. Peripheral blood for TCR sequencing was collected from all dose cohorts at baseline, on cycle 4 day 1, and on cycle 7 day 1. Samples came from an open-label, multicenter, first-in-human phase I dose-escalation trial of ivuxolimab. Adults with locally advanced or metastatic melanoma, renal cell carcinoma, hepatocellular carcinoma or head and neck squamous cell carcinoma were enrolled in the trial. Before TCR sequencing, CD4+ and CD8+ T cells were separately sorted from peripheral blood.

This specimen consisted of CD4+ or CD8+ T cells sorted from blood, obtained in a trial of the OX40 agonist ivuxolimab. This receptor chain uses TRBV29-1 and TRBJ1-1, with TRBD1 tentatively as D gene (5 bases match). The clonotype comes from an adult with an advanced solid tumor such as melanoma, head and neck, liver or kidney cancer. The CDR3 reads as follows: CSVEVNHRDLGGEAFF. The DNA sequence is as follows: TGCAGCGTTGAAGTTAACCACCGGGACTTGGGAGGTGAAGCTTTCTTT. With the rest looked up from the reference TRBV29-1 and TRBJ1-1 genes rather than sequenced, the full variable domain is SAVISQKPSRDICQRGTSLTIQCQVDSQVTMMFWYRQQPGQSLTLIATANQGSEATYESGFVIDKFPISRPNLTFSTLTVSNMSPEDSSIYLCSVEVNHRDLGGEAFFGQGTRLTVV.